The 12 T cell receptor beta chains reported below all come from one sample, sequenced in a study of regulatory T cells in long-lasting Graves disease. Construction of TCR beta libraries relied on iRepertoire HTBI primers and on Arm-PCR targeting CDR3 regions. TCRdb re-called the multiplex PCR reads through MiXCR, storing one row per CDR3 protein. Of 350,000 to 500,000 distinct CDR3 sequences in the sample, around 15% were seen once. Time point: newly diagnosed GD, antithyroid drugs for less than 3 months. Making the TCR library involved RNA that had been extracted from PBMCs. The same data also contributed to another study, on T cells in Graves' hyperthyroidism and ophthalmopathy.

Sequences were derived from peripheral blood mononuclear cells (PBMCs), sampled at new diagnosis, from a patient treated with antithyroid drugs. All receptors derive from a woman aged 45-65 years with Graves disease.

A few counts support this clonotype. The chain couples TRBV19 to TRBJ2-1, with D maybe TRBD2 (6 bases). The V end lost 4 bases, the J end lost 4 bases, and 14 bases lay between the germline ends. CDR3 size: 15 residues. Germline lookup yields CDR1 LNHDA and CDR2 SQIVND (reference sequence). The CDR3 nucleotides read TGTGCCAGTAGTACCCGGGACTTAGAGTACAATGAGCAGTTCTTC. It encodes CASSTRDLEYNEQFF.

This clonotype was seen at least ten times. The chain employs TRBV29-1 and TRBJ2-5, with TRBD1 matching 10 bases. Germline V CDR1 and CDR2: SQVTM, ANQGSEA. The CDR3 runs to 15 residues. The V segment lost 1 base and the J segment 4 bases; nucleotides outside the gene matches: 6. The CDR3 sequence is CSVEGRQGARETQYF. In DNA form, the CDR3 reads TGCAGCGTTGAAGGGAGACAGGGGGCTCGAGAGACCCAGTACTTC.

This clonotype was found many times. This rearrangement joins TRBV2 to TRBJ1-4; D is perhaps TRBD1 (6 bases). Germline CDR1 SNHLY, CDR2 FYNNEI. Trimming shortened V by 6 bases and J by 7 bases, and 15 bases separated the two germline ends. CDR3 length equals 14 residues. Here the CDR3 reads CASSYRDVGEKLFF. The CDR3 DNA is TGTGCCAGCAGCTACAGGGATGTTGGTGAAAAACTGTTTTTT.

V gene TRBV20-1 combines with J gene TRBJ2-1; TRBD2 is a possible D gene (5 bases). V was clipped by 3 bases and J by 3 bases, with 15 bases between them. Per germline, CDR1 DFQATT and CDR2 SNEGSKA (reference sequence). This CDR3 has 15 residues. The CDR3 DNA sequence: TGCAGTGCTAGGGGTGGCGGGCGAAACTACAATGAGCAGTTCTTC. This sequence encodes CSARGGGRNYNEQFF.

This clonotype was counted between two and nine times. The chain joins TRBV7-3 to TRBJ2-3; 9 bases are a match to TRBD2. V lost 5 bases to trimming and J lost 2 bases; unmatched junction nucleotides: 5. Germline V gene lookup returns CDR1 SGHTA and CDR2 FQGTGA. The CDR3 runs to 15 residues. CDR3 DNA: TGTGCCAGCAGCCTAGCGGGGACCGACACAGATACGCAGTATTTT. Residues: CASSLAGTDTDTQYF.

V is TRBV10-3 and J is TRBJ1-5; 9 bases are a match to TRBD1. The trim removed 8 bases at V and 7 bases at J, leaving 9 bases unmatched. CDR3 length: 14 residues. Germline CDR1 ENHRY, CDR2 SYGVKD. CDR3 coding DNA: TGTGCCATCCAACAGGACAGGGGAAGCCAGCCCCAGCATTTT. This translates into CAIQQDRGSQPQHF.

V is TRBV5-1 and J is TRBJ1-2; a possible D gene is TRBD1 (6 bases). V lost 0 bases, J lost 9 bases, and 21 bases lay in between. The germline V gene has CDR1 SGHRS and CDR2 YFSETQ. This CDR3 is built from 16 residues. The CDR3, as DNA: TGCGCCAGCAGCTTGGCCGATTTAGGGGGACGCAGGAGCTACACCTTC. Translation gives CASSLADLGGRRSYTF.

The chain employs TRBV24-1 and TRBJ2-3; TRBD2 matches 9 bases. The CDR3 spans 16 residues. The ends lost 5 bases at V and 5 bases at J; junction bases unmatched: 10. Germline CDR1 reads KGHDR; CDR2 reads SFDVKD. Written as DNA, the CDR3 is TGTGCCACCAGTGCCCAGCTAGCGGGATGGGGAGATACGCAGTATTTT. This translates into CATSAQLAGWGDTQYF.

The table lists this clonotype with many counts. This chain joins TRBV20-1 and TRBJ2-5; 7 bases align to TRBD2. This CDR3 comprises 15 residues. In germline, CDR1 is DFQATT, CDR2 SNEGSKA (reference sequence). V shed 6 bases, J shed 0 bases, and the junction held 10 bases outside the gene matches. In DNA form, the CDR3 reads TGCAGTGCCACATTGGGAGGGATCTACCAAGAGACCCAGTACTTC. Amino acid sequence: CSATLGGIYQETQYF.

Notes on this clonotype: It may be a read error: a sequence one base away is much more abundant. This sequence joins TRBV10-1 and TRBJ2-7; possibly TRBD1 for D (5 bases). V was pared by 2 bases and J by 6 bases, with 11 bases between. CDR1 is WNHNN and CDR2 is SYGVQD in the germline V gene (reference sequence). The CDR3 is made up of 13 amino acids. CDR3 DNA sequence: TGCGCCAGCAGTGAGCGGGTCCAGGGCGAGCAGTACTTC. Translation gives CASSERVQGEQYF.

In its sample, this clonotype was seen many times. This rearrangement joins TRBV3-1 to TRBJ2-1; D may be TRBD2 (6 bases). This CDR3 region has 11 residues. With 6 bases removed from V and 14 bases from J, the gap between germline ends came to 14 bases. Per the germline V gene, CDR1 is LGHDT and CDR2 is YNNKEL (reference sequence). DNA of the CDR3: TGTGCCAGCAGTAACGGAGGGGAAGAGTTCTTC. This codes for CASSNGGEEFF.

The gene calls are TRBV30 and TRBJ2-5, with 7 bases matching TRBD1. The ends lost 4 bases at V and 2 bases at J; junction bases unmatched: 10. CDR3 size: 15 residues. Germline assignment: CDR1 GTSNPN and CDR2 SVGIG (reference sequence). This CDR3 is CAWTRQGLGQETQYF. The CDR3 DNA reads TGTGCCTGGACTAGACAGGGTCTGGGACAAGAGACCCAGTACTTC.